These T cell receptor beta chains were read from a single sample in a study of TIL therapy for anti-PD-1-resistant metastatic lung cancer. Sequencing was performed with immunoSEQ multiplex PCR; in TCRdb, only in-frame clones are kept and a portion is missing. The sample lists under 2,500 clones, 70% to 90% occurring once. Sequenced material: tumor tissue, taken at baseline. These receptor sequences come from a person between 25 and 79 years old with non-small cell lung cancer. CDR3s include the opening cysteine and the closing phenylalanine or tryptophan. Fields, in order: D gene, clone size, V gene, J gene, CDR3 DNA, CDR3 protein. The D gene is left open where the match is weak. Clone size is shown for a subset of rows, as once, few, many or a class of expanded clone.

>NA|NA|TRBV5-1|TRBJ2-5
TGCGCCAGCAGCTTGACAGTCCAAGAGACCCAGTACTTC
CASSLTVQETQYF
>NA|NA|TRBV6-4|TRBJ2-1
TGTGCCAGCAGTGACTCGATGGTAGGCTCCTACAATGAGCAGTTCTTC
CASSDSMVGSYNEQFF
>NA|NA|TRBV6-5|TRBJ2-7
TGTGCCAGCAGTTCCCTGAGGAGCGCTAGATACGAGCAGTACTTC
CASSSLRSARYEQYF
>NA|NA|TRBV10-2|TRBJ2-3
TGCGCCAGCAGTGAACGCGGCAGGAAGGTCACAGATACGCAGTATTTT
CASSERGRKVTDTQYF
>TRBD1|NA|TRBV18|TRBJ1-6
TGTGCCAGCTCACCACTCCGGGACAGAGATAATTCACCCCTCCACTTT
CASSPLRDRDNSPLHF
>NA|once|TRBV5-4|TRBJ1-2
TGTGCCAGCAGCGTCGTTCGGGGGGACGTTTATGGCTACACCTTC
CASSVVRGDVYGYTF
>NA|NA|TRBV4-2|TRBJ2-7
TGTGCCAGCAGCCAAGAAGAGGGTGGAACCTACGAGCGGTACTTC
CASSQEEGGTYERYF
>NA|NA|TRBV19|TRBJ2-1
TGTGCCAGTACTGGGGGGCTAGCGAGCCATGAGCAGTTCTTC
CASTGGLASHEQFF
>TRBD2|NA|TRBV7-9|TRBJ2-7
TGTGCCATCTTGCTAGCGGCCAGCTCCTACGAGCAGTACTTC
CAILLAASSYEQYF
>NA|once|TRBV6-1|TRBJ2-3
TGTGCCAGCAGCCCCGATCGGGGGCAGGGAGATACGCAGTATTTT
CASSPDRGQGDTQYF
>TRBD1|NA|TRBV27|TRBJ2-7
TGTGCCAGCAGTAAAGAGGGGGCGACCTACGAGCAGTACTTC
CASSKEGATYEQYF
>NA|few|TRBV2|TRBJ2-1
TGTGCCAGCACAGCCGGGAATTCCTACAATGAGCAGTTCTTC
CASTAGNSYNEQFF
>NA|NA|TRBV6-5|TRBJ2-2
TGTGCCAGCAGCCCCCCTTCGGGGGCAGGGGAGCTGTTTTTT
CASSPPSGAGELFF
>NA|once|TRBV6-6|TRBJ1-1
TGTGCCAGCAGTTACGGCAATATGAACACTGAAGCTTTCTTT
CASSYGNMNTEAFF
>NA|NA|TRBV6-5|TRBJ2-3
TGTGCCAGCGCCCCCCACAGCCCTAGCACAGATACGCAGTATTTT
CASAPHSPSTDTQYF
>TRBD2|NA|TRBV7-2|TRBJ2-1
TGTGCCGCCGGGTTGAGCGGGAGCATCAATGAGCAGTTCTTC
CAAGLSGSINEQFF
>NA|NA|TRBV19|TRBJ1-2
TGTGCCAGTAGTATACAGGGAGCCTATGGCTACACCTTC
CASSIQGAYGYTF
>NA|NA|TRBV5-1|TRBJ2-1
TGCGCCAGCAGCTTGGGACAGTCCTACAATGAGCAGTTCTTC
CASSLGQSYNEQFF
>NA|NA|TRBV5-5|TRBJ1-6
TGTGCCAGCAGCTTTAGATTACAGGATTCACCCCTCCACTTT
CASSFRLQDSPLHF
>NA|NA|TRBV21-1|TRBJ2-7
TGTGCCAGCAGCAAACCGAGGTCCCGGGACAGCCTCAACTACGAGCAGTACTTC
CASSKPRSRDSLNYEQYF
>NA|NA|TRBV18|TRBJ2-1
TGTGCCAGCTCACCACCCTCTGGGTACAATGAGCAGTTCTTC
CASSPPSGYNEQFF
>NA|NA|TRBV9|TRBJ1-4
TGTGCCAGCAGCGGGGGGTCGACTAATGAAAAACTGTTTTTT
CASSGGSTNEKLFF
>TRBD1|NA|TRBV11-1|TRBJ1-5
TGTGCCAGCAGCTCCACAGGGGCCGGTAATCAGCCCCAGCATTTT
CASSSTGAGNQPQHF
>TRBD1|NA|TRBV7-2|TRBJ2-2
TGTGCCAGCAGCCCAGCGGGACAGGGGGCTTTCATCGGGTCCGGGGAGCTGTTTTTT
CASSPAGQGAFIGSGELFF
>TRBD1|NA|TRBV29-1|TRBJ2-7
TGCAGCGCAGGACAGGGGGAGGATGGAGAGCAGTACTTC
CSAGQGEDGEQYF
>NA|few|TRBV6-1|TRBJ2-7
TGTGCCAGCAGTGAATTAAGTCTGGGTACCTACGAGCAGTACTTC
CASSELSLGTYEQYF
>NA|NA|TRBV19|TRBJ2-3
TGTGCCAGTCAGACCCGGGAAACAGATACGCAGTATTTT
CASQTRETDTQYF
>TRBD1|NA|TRBV7-3|TRBJ1-1
TGTGCCAGCTCTGGACAGGCGAACACTGAAGCTTTCTTT
CASSGQANTEAFF
>TRBD2|NA|TRBV10-2|TRBJ2-7
TGCGCCAGCAGTATCCCAACGGGAGGGTTAAACGAGCAGTACTTC
CASSIPTGGLNEQYF
>TRBD1|NA|TRBV5-4|TRBJ1-2
TGTGCCAGCAGCGGGACAGGGTTGGGTGGCTACACCTTC
CASSGTGLGGYTF
>NA|NA|TRBV28|TRBJ2-7
TGTGCCAGCAGTCCACAGACTAGTTTGGGCGAGCAGTACTTC
CASSPQTSLGEQYF
>NA|few|TRBV19|TRBJ1-4
TGTGCCAGTAGTCCGCAGCGTGCAACTAATGAAAAACTGTTTTTT
CASSPQRATNEKLFF
>NA|NA|TRBV18|TRBJ1-1
TGTGCCAGCTCACCCGTACGGGGGGTGAACACTGAAGCTTTCTTT
CASSPVRGVNTEAFF
>NA|NA|TRBV7-5|TRBJ1-1
TGTGTCAGAAGCTTAGGTGGTGGGGCCGGTGACACTGAAGCTTTCTTT
CVRSLGGGAGDTEAFF
>TRBD1|NA|TRBV25-1|TRBJ1-1
TGTGCCAGCAGCACCGGGACAGCCGTGTTGAACACTGAAGCTTTCTTT
CASSTGTAVLNTEAFF
>NA|NA|TRBV11-3|TRBJ2-3
TGTGCCAGCAGCTCCGGCGGTAGCACAGATACGCAGTATTTT
CASSSGGSTDTQYF
>TRBD2|NA|TRBV9|TRBJ2-2
TGTGCCAGCAGCGTAGTTTGGGGGACTAGCGGGAACACCGGGGAGCTGTTTTTT
CASSVVWGTSGNTGELFF
>NA|few|TRBV30|TRBJ1-2
TGTGCCTCCTCCCGGGACTATGGCTACACCTTC
CASSRDYGYTF
>TRBD1|NA|TRBV7-2|TRBJ2-1
TGTGCCAGCAGCTCCCAAGGGGGCAGCTCCTACAATGAGCAGTTCTTC
CASSSQGGSSYNEQFF
>TRBD1|NA|TRBV6-1|TRBJ2-7
TGTGCCAGCAGTGTCTGGACAGGCTTCTACGTTTCTCGTGAGCAGTACTTC
CASSVWTGFYVSREQYF
>NA|NA|TRBV21-1|TRBJ2-7
TGTGCCAGCAGCAAACGGACGGCGGGAGGGAGGAACTACGAGCAGTACTTC
CASSKRTAGGRNYEQYF
>TRBD2|NA|TRBV4-2|TRBJ2-1
TGTGCCAGCAGCCCGCGCCCGGCGGGAGCCCACAATGAGCAGTTCTTC
CASSPRPAGAHNEQFF
>TRBD2|NA|TRBV27|TRBJ2-7
TGTGCCAGCAGGGACCTAGGACTAGCGGGAGGGGCGCAGTACTTC
CASRDLGLAGGAQYF
>NA|few|TRBV10-2|TRBJ1-4
TGCGCCAGCAGTGAGCGGGGCACTAATGAAAAACTGTTTTTT
CASSERGTNEKLFF
>NA|NA|TRBV30|TRBJ2-5
TGTGCCTGGAGTGTGCAGGGGGAGACCCAGTACTTC
CAWSVQGETQYF